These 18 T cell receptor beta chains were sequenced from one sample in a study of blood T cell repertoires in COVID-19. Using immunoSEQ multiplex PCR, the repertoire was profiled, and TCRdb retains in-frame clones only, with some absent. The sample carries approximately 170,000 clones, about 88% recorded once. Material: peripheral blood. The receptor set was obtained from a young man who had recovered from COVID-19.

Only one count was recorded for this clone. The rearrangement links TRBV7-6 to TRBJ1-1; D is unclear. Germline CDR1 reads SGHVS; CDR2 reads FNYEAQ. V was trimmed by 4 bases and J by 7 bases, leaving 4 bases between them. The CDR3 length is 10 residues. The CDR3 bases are TGTGCCAGCAGCTCCAATGAAGCTTTCTTT. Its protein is CASSSNEAFF. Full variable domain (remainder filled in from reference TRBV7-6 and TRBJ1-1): GAGVSQSPRYKVTKRGQDVALRCDPISGHVSLYWYRQALGQGPEFLTYFNYEAQQDKSGLPNDRFSAERPEGSISTLTIQRTEQRDSAMYRCASSSNEAFFGQGTRLTVV.

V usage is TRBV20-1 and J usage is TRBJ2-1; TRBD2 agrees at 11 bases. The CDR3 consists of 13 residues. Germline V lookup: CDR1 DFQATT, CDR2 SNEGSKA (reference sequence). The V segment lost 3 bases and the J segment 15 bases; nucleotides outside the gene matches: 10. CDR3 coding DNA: TGCAGTGCTAGTGTTACTAGCGGGAGTGGGACGTTCTTC. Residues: CSASVTSGSGTFF.

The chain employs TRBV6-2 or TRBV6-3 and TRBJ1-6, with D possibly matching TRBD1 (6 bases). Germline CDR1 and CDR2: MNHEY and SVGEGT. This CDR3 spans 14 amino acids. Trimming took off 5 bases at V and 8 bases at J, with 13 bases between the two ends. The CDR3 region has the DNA TGTGCCAGCAGTCCACAGGGACCGTATTCACCCCTCCACTTT. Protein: CASSPQGPYSPLHF.

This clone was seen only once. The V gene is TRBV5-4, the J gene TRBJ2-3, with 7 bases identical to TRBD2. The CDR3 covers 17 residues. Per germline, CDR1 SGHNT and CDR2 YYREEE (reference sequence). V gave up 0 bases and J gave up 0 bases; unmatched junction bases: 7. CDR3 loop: CASSLGASGKSTDTQYF. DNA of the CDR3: TGTGCCAGCAGCTTGGGAGCTAGCGGTAAAAGCACAGATACGCAGTATTTT.

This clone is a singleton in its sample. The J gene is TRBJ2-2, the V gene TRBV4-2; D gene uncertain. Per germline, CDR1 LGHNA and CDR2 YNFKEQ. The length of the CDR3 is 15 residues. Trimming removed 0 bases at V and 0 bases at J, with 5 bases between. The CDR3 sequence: CASSQDRANTGELFF. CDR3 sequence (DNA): TGTGCCAGCAGCCAAGATCGGGCGAACACCGGGGAGCTGTTTTTT.

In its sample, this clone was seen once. The DNA for the CDR3 is TGTGCCAGCAGTGCCAGGGGTTACTACAATGAGCAGTTCTTC. This gives the protein CASSARGYYNEQFF. The chain couples TRBV6-4 to TRBJ2-1; perhaps TRBD1 as D (6 bases). The germline V gene encodes CDR1 MRHNA and CDR2 SNTAGT. V dropped 4 bases and J dropped 3 bases, with 10 bases sitting between them. The CDR3 covers 14 residues.

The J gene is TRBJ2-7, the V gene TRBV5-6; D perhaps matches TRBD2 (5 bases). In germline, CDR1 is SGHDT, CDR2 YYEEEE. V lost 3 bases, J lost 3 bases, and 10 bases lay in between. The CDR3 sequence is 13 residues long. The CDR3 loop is CASSSERVYEQYF. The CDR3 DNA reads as TGTGCCAGCAGCTCCGAGAGGGTCTACGAGCAGTACTTC.

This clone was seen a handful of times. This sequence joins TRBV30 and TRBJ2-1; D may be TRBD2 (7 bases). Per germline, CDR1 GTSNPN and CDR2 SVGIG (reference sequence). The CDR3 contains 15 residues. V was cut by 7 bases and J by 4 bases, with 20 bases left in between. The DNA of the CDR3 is TGTGCCTCCCAAGGGGGGCGGGAGAGGTACAATGAGCAGTTCTTC. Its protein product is CASQGGRERYNEQFF.

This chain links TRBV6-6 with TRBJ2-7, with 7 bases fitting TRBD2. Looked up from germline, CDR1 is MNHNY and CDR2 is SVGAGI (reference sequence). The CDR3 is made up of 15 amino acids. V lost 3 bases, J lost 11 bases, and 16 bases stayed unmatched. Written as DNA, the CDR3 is TGTGCCAGCAGTTATGGGTGGAGCCAGGGAGGGGAAGAGTACTTC. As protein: CASSYGWSQGGEEYF.

The CDR3 region is CASSLAQAYNSPLHF. CDR3 in DNA: TGCGCCAGCAGCTTGGCCCAGGCCTATAATTCACCCCTCCACTTT. The chain is built from TRBV5-1 and TRBJ1-6; no clear D gene. CDR1 and CDR2 from the germline V gene are SGHRS and YFSETQ. Trimming removed 0 bases from V and 2 bases from J, with 6 bases in between. The CDR3 extends over 15 amino acids.

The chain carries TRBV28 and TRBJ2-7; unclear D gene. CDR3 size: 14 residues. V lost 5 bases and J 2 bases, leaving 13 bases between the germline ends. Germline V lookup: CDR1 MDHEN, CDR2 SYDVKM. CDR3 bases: TGTGCCAGCAGTGCCCACTTGCCGGCCTACGAGCAGTACTTC. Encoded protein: CASSAHLPAYEQYF.

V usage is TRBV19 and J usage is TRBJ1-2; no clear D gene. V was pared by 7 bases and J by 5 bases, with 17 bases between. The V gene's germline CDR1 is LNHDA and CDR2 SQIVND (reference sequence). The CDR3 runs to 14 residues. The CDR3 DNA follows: TGTGCCAGTACCCCAGGTCGAGATCTTTATGGCTACACCTTC. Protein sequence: CASTPGRDLYGYTF.

The CDR3 is CSIGHTYEQYF. The CDR3 nucleotides are TGCAGCATTGGACACACCTACGAGCAGTACTTC. This rearrangement joins TRBV29-1 to TRBJ2-7, with a possible D match to TRBD1 (5 bases). Between the trimmed V and J ends, which lost 8 bases and 2 bases, there was a span of 10 bases. The CDR3 runs to 11 residues. CDR1 is SQVTM, CDR2 ANQGSEA, per germline.

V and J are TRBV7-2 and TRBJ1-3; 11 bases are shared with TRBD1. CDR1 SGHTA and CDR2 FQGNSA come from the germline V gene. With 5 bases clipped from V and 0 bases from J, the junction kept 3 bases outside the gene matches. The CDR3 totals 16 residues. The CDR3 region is CASSRTGGRSGNTIYF. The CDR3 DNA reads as TGTGCCAGCAGCCGGACAGGGGGCCGCTCTGGAAACACCATATATTTT.

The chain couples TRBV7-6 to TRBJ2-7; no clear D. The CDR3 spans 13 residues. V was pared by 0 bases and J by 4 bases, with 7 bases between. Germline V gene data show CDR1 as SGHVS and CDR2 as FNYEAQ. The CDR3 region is CASSLAATYEQYF. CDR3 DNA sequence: TGTGCCAGCAGCTTAGCGGCCACGTACGAGCAGTACTTC.

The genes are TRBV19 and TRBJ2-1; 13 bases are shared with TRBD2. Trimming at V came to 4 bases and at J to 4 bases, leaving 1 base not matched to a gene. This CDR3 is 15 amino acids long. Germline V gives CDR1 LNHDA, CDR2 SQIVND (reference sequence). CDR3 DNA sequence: TGTGCCAGTAGTAAGACTAGCGGGAGGTACAATGAGCAGTTCTTC. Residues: CASSKTSGRYNEQFF.

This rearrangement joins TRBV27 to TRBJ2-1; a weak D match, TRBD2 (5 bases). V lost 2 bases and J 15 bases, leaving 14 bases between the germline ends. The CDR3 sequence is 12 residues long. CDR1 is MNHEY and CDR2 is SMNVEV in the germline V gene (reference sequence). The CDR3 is CASSLTGSSLFF. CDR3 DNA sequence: TGTGCCAGCAGTTTAACGGGGAGTAGCCTGTTCTTC.

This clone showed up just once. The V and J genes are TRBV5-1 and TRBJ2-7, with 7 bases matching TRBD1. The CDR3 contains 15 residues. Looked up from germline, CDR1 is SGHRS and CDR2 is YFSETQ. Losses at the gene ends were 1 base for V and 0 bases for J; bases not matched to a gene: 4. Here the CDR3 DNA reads TGCGCCAGCAGCTTGACAGGGGAGAGCTCCTACGAGCAGTACTTC. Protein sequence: CASSLTGESSYEQYF.